This T cell receptor beta chain was observed in a study of T-cell reconstitution after alpha-beta-depleted transplantation in children. This clonotype was counted a few times. The authors prepared the TCRbeta library with unique molecular identifiers. TCRdb called the PCR reads again in MiXCR, with one record for every CDR3 protein. The sample lists over 550,000 distinct CDR3 sequences; 10% were seen once. The germline V gene has CDR1 MNHEY and CDR2 SMNVEV (reference sequence). This CDR3 is built from 15 residues. V lost 4 bases and J lost 4; bases outside the gene matches: 9. This chain uses TRBV27 with TRBJ2-7, with 8 nucleotides matching TRBD1. The source material was PBMCs from the stem cell graft donor, sampled from the stem cell graft. This receptor was identified in a human donor who donated a stem cell graft to a child with acute myeloid leukemia. The CDR3 DNA reads TGTGCCAGCAGTTGGAGGACAGGGTTAAGGTACGAGCAGTACTTC. It is translated as CASSWRTGLRYEQYF.